The clone carrying this T cell receptor (beta chain) was counted a few times. Its antigen is still unknown. The entry originates in a study of cytomegalovirus exposure and HLA in healthy donors. Study-wide points: In an earlier analysis, in roughly 580 donors, most V segments appeared productive either ~87% or ~30% of the time. Accounts indicate the classifier identified cytomegalovirus status with strong specificity and sensitivity. Rarity held for most TCR sequences, but there were some public TCRs that occurred in many donors.

This PCR relied on a set of 60 Vbeta primers and 13 Jbeta primers. TCRdb keeps only in-frame clones here, not all; method: immunoSEQ multiplex PCR. Of 81,000 or so clones listed, less than 65% were seen once; the top ten hold 5.5%. CDR1 is MNHNS and CDR2 is SASEGT in the germline V gene. V was pared by 10 bases and J by 0 bases, with 16 bases between. This CDR3 has 15 residues. The sequenced sample consisted of PBMCs. The V call is TRBV6-1, the J call TRBJ1-3, with D possibly TRBD1 on 6 matching bases. The TCR sequence derives from a woman in her twenties or thirties in good health and CMV-seropositive. CDR3 protein: CATSIDRSSGNTIYF. The CDR3 coding sequence is TGTGCCACCTCAATTGACAGGAGCTCTGGAAACACCATATATTTT.